The next 5 T cell receptor beta chains were all read from a single sample in a study of cytomegalovirus exposure and HLA in healthy donors. A multiplex PCR was run with 60 Vbeta primers and 13 Jbeta primers. Generated by immunoSEQ multiplex PCR, the TCRdb table keeps only in-frame clones and is missing some. Of approximately 160,000 clones listed, over 75% are singletons. The sequenced material came from PBMCs. The origin of the receptors is a woman aged 45-65 years in good health and CMV-seropositive.

The chain has TRBV6-6 and TRBJ2-5, with 10 bases matching TRBD2. V lost 9 bases, J lost 4 bases, and 8 bases stayed unmatched. In germline, CDR1 is MNHNY, CDR2 SVGAGI (reference sequence). The CDR3 is 14 amino acids. The CDR3 loop reads CASQASGRGETQYF. The CDR3 DNA sequence: TGTGCCAGTCAAGCTAGCGGGAGAGGAGAGACCCAGTACTTC.

The chain carries TRBV19 and TRBJ2-2, with D possibly TRBD1 on 5 matching bases. The germline gives CDR1 LNHDA, CDR2 SQIVND (reference sequence). This CDR3 has 15 residues. V was cut by 3 bases and J by 7 bases, with 15 bases left in between. The CDR3 sequence is CASSIQLRASGELFF. CDR3 nucleotides: TGTGCCAGTAGTATTCAGCTCAGGGCGAGCGGGGAGCTGTTTTTT.

Details on this clone: Germline and junction disagree at one end, which may indicate a read error. J is TRBJ2-1 and V is TRBV7-9, with 7 bases aligning to TRBD1. In germline, CDR1 is SEHNR, CDR2 FQNEAQ (reference sequence). The CDR3 runs to 16 residues. CDR3 DNA: TGTTCCAGCAGCTTAGCAGGGGGTAGCTCCTACAATGAGCAGTTCTTC. Translating gives CSSSLAGGSSYNEQFF.

The chain combines TRBV5-1 with TRBJ2-5; D gene uncertain. The CDR3 is 15 amino acids. V was cut by 2 bases and J by 4 bases, with 15 bases left in between. CDR1 is SGHRS, CDR2 YFSETQ, per germline. CDR3 nucleotides: TGCGCCAGCAGCTTATACTCTAGGTTGGGAGAGACCCAGTACTTC. Protein sequence: CASSLYSRLGETQYF.

V gene TRBV6-5 combines with J gene TRBJ2-7; possible D gene TRBD1, 6 bases. The CDR3 covers 15 residues. The germline CDR1 and CDR2 sequences are MNHEY and SVGAGI. Trimming stripped 0 bases from V and 0 bases from J, with 9 bases between. Here the CDR3 DNA reads TGTGCCAGCAGTTACTCGAGGACAGCCTCCTACGAGCAGTACTTC. This codes for CASSYSRTASYEQYF.